This passage covers 16 T cell receptor beta chains from one sample sequenced in a study of shared clonotypes between healthy human individuals (dated by TCRdb to between 2020 and 2021). The receptor library was made with the immunoSEQ multiplex PCR assay. The table comes from immuneACCESS by way of TCRdb, which keeps in-frame sequences with V and J called. Part of the clones is missing from these tables; in studies checked, under half for an unresolved V gene and the rest for unknown reasons. For this sample the table gives 2 million to 3 million clones, of which under 95% were detected only once. Approximately 0.37% of the sample rests with the top ten. The sequenced sample was naive CD4+ T cells from PBMCs. Reading the label with the study, this specimen's cell subset or site is: CD45RA+ positively selected. These receptors originate from a man aged 18 to 29 in good health. Some clones in this sample may be carry-over from other donors' samples.

This chain links TRBV29-1 with TRBJ1-1; D perhaps matches TRBD1 (5 bases). Germline V gene data show CDR1 as SQVTM and CDR2 as ANQGSEA. The CDR3 spans 12 residues. V dropped 8 bases and J dropped 5 bases, with 15 bases sitting between them. CDR3 in amino acids: CSPARGRTEAFF. CDR3 in DNA: TGCAGCCCTGCGAGGGGTAGGACTGAAGCTTTCTTT.

The chain has TRBV18 and TRBJ1-3; the D gene is possibly TRBD1 (5 bases). V lost 3 bases and J 3 bases, leaving 15 bases between the germline ends. Germline V gene sequence: CDR1 KGHSH, CDR2 LQKENI. The CDR3 sequence is 16 residues long. The CDR3, as DNA: TGTGCCAGCTCACCGGTCCCAGGGAGTGGTGGAAACACCATATATTTT. Protein: CASSPVPGSGGNTIYF.

The chain links TRBV13 to TRBJ2-5, with TRBD2 matching 12 bases. This CDR3 has 14 amino acids. The ends lost 6 bases at V and 5 bases at J; junction bases unmatched: 4. In germline, CDR1 is PRHDT, CDR2 FYEKMQ (reference sequence). The CDR3 spells CASSTTSGRETQYF. The CDR3, as DNA: TGTGCCAGCAGTACTACTAGCGGGAGGGAGACCCAGTACTTC.

The chain has TRBV5-1 and TRBJ2-1, with 9 bases fitting TRBD2. Germline values: CDR1 SGHRS, CDR2 YFSETQ. V lost 5 bases to trimming and J lost 10 bases; unmatched junction nucleotides: 13. The CDR3 sequence is 15 residues long. The CDR3 region has the DNA TGCGCCAGCAGAATCCCTAGCGGGATCCCGGAAGAGCAGTTCTTC. It translates to CASRIPSGIPEEQFF.

V usage is TRBV5-1 and J usage is TRBJ2-5; no clear D gene. Gene TRBJ2-7 matches the end of the DNA better, so the J call may be wrong. Germline V CDR1 and CDR2: SGHRS, YFSETQ. The CDR3 extends over 11 amino acids. The CDR3 bases are TGCGCCAGCAGCCTCGCCTACGAGCAGTACTTC. Translating gives CASSLAYEQYF.

The chain links TRBV14 to TRBJ2-7; D not resolved. Looked up from germline, CDR1 is SGHDN and CDR2 is FVKESK. There are 15 residues in the CDR3. V dropped 1 base and J dropped 1 base, with 11 bases sitting between them. The DNA for the CDR3 is TGTGCCAGCAGCCAAGCCTATTCTGATTCCTACGAGCAGTACTTC. Translation: CASSQAYSDSYEQYF.

The chain employs TRBV28 and TRBJ2-7, with D possibly called TRBD1 or TRBD2 (6 bases each). Trimming took off 7 bases at V and 6 bases at J, with 22 bases between the two ends. Germline values: CDR1 MDHEN, CDR2 SYDVKM. CDR3 length: 15 residues. Here the CDR3 DNA reads TGTGCCAGCATGCGGTCTGGAAACCGGGGGCGCGAGCAGTACTTC. This encodes CASMRSGNRGREQYF.

This clone has only a few counts. The chain carries TRBV14 and TRBJ1-1; D uncertain. This CDR3 has 13 amino acids. Germline CDR1 is SGHDN and CDR2 is FVKESK. Trimming removed 5 bases at V and 0 bases at J, with 7 bases between. In DNA, the CDR3 is TGTGCCAGCAGCTACAGCATGAACACTGAAGCTTTCTTT. This codes for CASSYSMNTEAFF.

The V and J genes are TRBV4-1 and TRBJ2-7, with a tentative D call TRBD2 (7 bases). The CDR3 covers 16 residues. Germline V gene data show CDR1 as MGHRA and CDR2 as YSYEKL. The V gene lost 0 bases and the J gene lost 0 bases, with 12 bases spanning the gap. CDR3 loop: CASSQEGGPPSYEQYF. CDR3 bases: TGCGCCAGCAGCCAAGAGGGGGGGCCACCCTCCTACGAGCAGTACTTC.

The chain is built from TRBV30 and TRBJ2-5; 7 nucleotides match TRBD2. Unmatched junction bases numbered 5, after V lost 3 bases and J lost 4 bases. The CDR3 runs to 13 residues. CDR1 and CDR2 from the germline V gene are GTSNPN and SVGIG (reference sequence). In DNA form, the CDR3 reads TGTGCCTGGAGGGCGGGGAGGGGAGAGACCCAGTACTTC. It yields the protein CAWRAGRGETQYF.

The rearrangement joins TRBV5-6 to TRBJ2-1; 8 nucleotides line up with TRBD1. This CDR3 is built from 13 residues. CDR1 and CDR2 from the germline V gene are SGHDT and YYEEEE. V was clipped by 3 bases and J by 5 bases; unmatched bases: 1. The CDR3 coding sequence is TGTGCCAGCAGCTGGGACAGGAACAATGAGCAGTTCTTC. Translating it yields CASSWDRNNEQFF. The variable domain in full, with the rest retrieved from reference TRBV5-6 and TRBJ2-1, is DAGVTQSPTHLIKTRGQQVTLRCSPKSGHDTVSWYQQALGQGPQFIFQYYEEEERQRGNFPDRFSGHQFPNYSSELNVNALLLGDSALYLCASSWDRNNEQFFGPGTRLTVL.

The V and J genes are TRBV28 and TRBJ2-5, with D perhaps assigned TRBD1 or TRBD2 (5 bases each). Trimming shortened V by 5 bases and J by 1 base, and 11 bases separated the two germline ends. Germline lookup yields CDR1 MDHEN and CDR2 SYDVKM. The CDR3 sequence is 14 residues long. CDR3 residues: CASSRSGTQETQYF. The CDR3 DNA reads TGTGCCAGCAGTAGATCAGGGACCCAAGAGACCCAGTACTTC.

The rearrangement links TRBV7-9 to TRBJ2-3, with 9 nucleotides matching TRBD1. This CDR3 has 14 amino acids. Per the germline V gene, CDR1 is SEHNR and CDR2 is FQNEAQ (reference sequence). Trimming removed 5 bases from V and 2 bases from J; junction bases left unmatched: 2. The DNA for the CDR3 is TGTGCCAGCAGCCGGACAGGGGCCACAGATACGCAGTATTTT. Its translation: CASSRTGATDTQYF.

This clone was detected once. The chain combines TRBV25-1 with TRBJ2-2; D is possibly TRBD1 (6 bases). This CDR3 comprises 15 residues. Germline loops: CDR1 MGHDK, CDR2 SYGVNS. The V gene lost 5 bases and the J gene lost 4 bases, with 14 bases spanning the gap. The CDR3 region is CASSFGGSVTGELFF. CDR3 DNA: TGTGCCAGCAGTTTTGGGGGCTCGGTCACCGGGGAGCTGTTTTTT.

The chain joins TRBV5-4 to TRBJ2-7, with a weak D call TRBD2 (7 bases). V was cut by 4 bases and J by 10 bases, with 27 bases left in between. The CDR3 covers 16 residues. Looked up from germline, CDR1 is SGHNT and CDR2 is YYREEE (reference sequence). DNA for the CDR3: TGTGCCAGCAGCCGTGCGGGGGCTAGCGGCGTTGAGGAACAGTACTTC. Amino acids: CASSRAGASGVEEQYF.

With regard to this clone: The sample carries other DNA sequences with the same CDR3. The gene calls are TRBV6-5 and TRBJ2-7; D possibly corresponds to TRBD1 (5 bases). The V gene's germline CDR1 is MNHEY and CDR2 SVGAGI. Trimming removed 0 bases from V and 3 bases from J, with 9 bases in between. The CDR3 extends over 14 amino acids. The DNA of the CDR3 is TGTGCCAGCAGTTACTCGAGAGACAGCTACGAGCAGTACTTC. This encodes CASSYSRDSYEQYF.